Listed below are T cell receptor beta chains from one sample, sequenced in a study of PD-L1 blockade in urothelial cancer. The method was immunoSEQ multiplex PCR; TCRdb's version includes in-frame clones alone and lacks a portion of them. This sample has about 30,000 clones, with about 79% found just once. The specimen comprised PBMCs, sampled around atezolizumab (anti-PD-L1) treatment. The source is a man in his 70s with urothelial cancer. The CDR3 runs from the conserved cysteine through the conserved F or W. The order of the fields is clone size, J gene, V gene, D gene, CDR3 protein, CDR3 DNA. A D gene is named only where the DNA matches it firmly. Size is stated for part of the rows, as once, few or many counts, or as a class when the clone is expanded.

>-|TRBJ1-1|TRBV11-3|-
CASSLEGGNTEAFF
TGTGCCAGCAGCTTAGAGGGGGGAAACACTGAAGCTTTCTTT
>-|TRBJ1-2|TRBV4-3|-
CASSQGVRSGNYGYTF
TGCGCCAGCAGCCAAGGGGTGAGATCGGGGAACTATGGCTACACCTTC
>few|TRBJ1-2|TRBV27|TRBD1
CASSPRDRVYGYTF
TGTGCCAGCAGTCCCCGGGACAGGGTCTATGGCTACACCTTC
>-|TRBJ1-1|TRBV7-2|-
CASSPRWGDLAEAFF
TGTGCCAGCAGCCCCAGATGGGGGGACTTGGCTGAAGCTTTCTTT
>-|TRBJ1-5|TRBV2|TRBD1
CASSGGTGQNQPQHF
TGTGCCAGCAGTGGAGGGACAGGGCAAAATCAGCCCCAGCATTTT
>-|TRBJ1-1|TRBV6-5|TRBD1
CASSSYTGVDTEAFF
TGTGCCAGCAGTTCATACACAGGGGTAGACACTGAAGCTTTCTTT
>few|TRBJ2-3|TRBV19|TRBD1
CASTQGDSTDTQYF
TGTGCCAGCACACAGGGGGATAGCACAGATACGCAGTATTTT
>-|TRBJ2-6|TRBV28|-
CASSLMGSGANVLTF
TGTGCCAGCAGTTTGATGGGCTCCGGGGCCAACGTCCTGACTTTC
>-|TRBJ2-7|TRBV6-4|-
CASSLYEQYF
TGTGCCAGCAGCCTCTACGAGCAGTACTTC
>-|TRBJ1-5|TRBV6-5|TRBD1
CASSSGQGNGNQPQHF
TGTGCCAGCAGTTCAGGACAGGGCAATGGCAATCAGCCCCAGCATTTT
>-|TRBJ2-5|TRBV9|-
CASSRGGQETQYF
TGTGCCAGCTCGAGGGGGGGCCAAGAGACCCAGTACTTC
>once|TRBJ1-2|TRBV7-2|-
CASSYPSRTGLYGYTF
TGTGCCAGCAGCTACCCCTCCCGGACGGGACTCTATGGCTACACCTTC
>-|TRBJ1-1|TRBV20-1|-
CSARESSAGIF
TGCAGTGCTAGAGAATCGAGTGCCGGGATCTTT
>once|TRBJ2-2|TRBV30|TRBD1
CAWSVGGQGSGELFF
TGTGCCTGGAGTGTAGGCGGACAGGGGTCCGGGGAGCTGTTTTTT
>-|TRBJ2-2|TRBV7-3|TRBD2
CASSLTGTTSDSGELFF
TGTGCCAGCAGCTTAACGGGGACTACGTCGGATTCCGGGGAGCTGTTTTTT
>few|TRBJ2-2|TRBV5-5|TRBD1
CASSLTGVGSGELFF
TGTGCCAGCAGCTTGACAGGGGTGGGGTCCGGGGAGCTGTTTTTT
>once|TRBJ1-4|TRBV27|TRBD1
CASSPRTGGTSNEKLFF
TGTGCCAGCAGTCCCCGGACAGGGGGCACATCTAATGAAAAACTGTTTTTT
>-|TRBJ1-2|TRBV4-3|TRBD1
CASSQDGTGDGYTF
TGCGCCAGCAGCCAAGACGGAACAGGGGATGGCTACACCTTC
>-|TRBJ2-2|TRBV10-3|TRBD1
CAISVDREGTGELFF
TGTGCCATCAGCGTTGACAGGGAAGGAACCGGGGAGCTGTTTTTT
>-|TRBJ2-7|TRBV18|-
CASSRLTSSVDTDEQYF
TGTGCCAGCTCACGGTTGACGTCATCTGTGGACACCGACGAGCAGTACTTC
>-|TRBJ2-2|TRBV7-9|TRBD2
CASRNGLAGGFGELFF
TGTGCCAGCAGGAATGGACTAGCGGGAGGTTTTGGGGAGCTGTTTTTT
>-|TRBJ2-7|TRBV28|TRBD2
CASTTSGVVYEQYF
TGTGCCAGCACCACTAGCGGAGTAGTCTACGAGCAGTACTTC
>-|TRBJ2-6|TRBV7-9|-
CASSSGTAAANVLTF
TGTGCCAGCAGCTCCGGTACAGCGGCGGCCAACGTCCTGACTTTC
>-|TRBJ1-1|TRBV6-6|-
CASSYQQTYSGTEAFF
TGTGCCAGCAGTTACCAACAGACATATTCAGGCACTGAAGCTTTCTTT
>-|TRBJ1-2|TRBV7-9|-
CASSSNDRRRVGTF
TGTGCCAGCAGCTCCAACGACAGGCGCAGAGTAGGCACCTTC
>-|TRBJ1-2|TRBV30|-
CAWRTGGAGGDGGYTF
TGTGCCTGGCGAACGGGGGGAGCCGGGGGGGATGGTGGCTACACCTTC